This record looks at one T cell receptor beta chain sequence and its context. Its antigen is unknown. Unmatched junction bases numbered 7, after V lost 3 bases and J lost 4 bases. The CDR3 length is 15 residues. Germline assignment: CDR1 LNHDA and CDR2 SQIVND (reference sequence). Time point of the sample: week 35, safety follow-up. Every single dose of the vaccine, 300 ug of mutant IDH1 20-mer peptide, came with topical imiquimod. Eight vaccinations reached patients in weeks 1, 3, 5, 7, 11, 15, 19 and 23. This entry belongs to a study of a mutant IDH1 vaccine in newly diagnosed glioma. Study overall: Once 4-6 weeks had passed after radiotherapy alone, vaccination started, or it started with temozolomide cycles. Weeks 35 and 47 hosted visits V12 and V13, respectively.

Profiling relied on immunoSEQ multiplex PCR, and the TCRdb table lists in-frame clones only, not all of them. The top ten hold 4.5% to 6% of the sample, which has 35,000 to 55,000 clones, roughly 79% seen once. Specimen: PBMCs, collected from a glioma patient whose treatment included an IDH1 peptide vaccine. The rearrangement links TRBV19 to TRBJ1-2; 8 bases fit TRBD1. The clonotype comes from a middle-aged woman with glioma. Some clones in this sample may be carry-over from other donors' samples. The CDR3 bases are TGTGCCAGTAGTATTCTTGGGACAGGCAGCTATGGCTACACCTTC. It encodes CASSILGTGSYGYTF.